The clone carrying this TCR beta chain was recorded at least ten times. The antigen remains unidentified. RNA transcripts gave rise to amplified TCR beta CDR3 regions. Researchers ran a first-round RT-PCR on the TCR CDR3 using the HTBI primer set. TCRdb analysed the multiplex PCR reads with MiXCR anew, one entry per CDR3 protein. The sample lists roughly 170,000 distinct CDR3 sequences; about a sixth were seen once. CDR1 and CDR2 from the germline V gene are MDHEN and SYDVKM. CDR3 length: 15 residues. Trimming shortened V by 8 bases and J by 4 bases, and 19 bases separated the two germline ends. The source of the sample is a study of T cells in Graves' hyperthyroidism and ophthalmopathy. Study-wide points: The authors' 13 V-J model separated ophthalmopathy from stable hyperthyroidism. Blood held most thyroid clonotypes expanded above 0.001 frequency.

Graves' hyperthyroidism qualified as stable when ophthalmopathy did not progress within 18 months. Aged 18 to 65, the patients had hyperthyroidism that was newly diagnosed and had lasted under 2 months. This clonotype was sampled from a woman in her 50s with Graves' hyperthyroidism. The chain joins TRBV28 to TRBJ2-3; TRBD2 might be the D (7 bases). The sequenced sample was blood. The CDR3 DNA reads as TGTGCCAGCCTTTTGATGGGGGGGCGAGCAGATACGCAGTATTTT. It translates to CASLLMGGRADTQYF. The full variable domain, rest sourced from reference TRBV28 and TRBJ2-3, is DVKVTQSSRYLVKRTGEKVFLECVQDMDHENMFWYRQDPGLGLRLIYFSYDVKMKEKGDIPEGYSVSREKKERFSLILESASTNQTSMYLCASLLMGGRADTQYFGPGTRLTVL.